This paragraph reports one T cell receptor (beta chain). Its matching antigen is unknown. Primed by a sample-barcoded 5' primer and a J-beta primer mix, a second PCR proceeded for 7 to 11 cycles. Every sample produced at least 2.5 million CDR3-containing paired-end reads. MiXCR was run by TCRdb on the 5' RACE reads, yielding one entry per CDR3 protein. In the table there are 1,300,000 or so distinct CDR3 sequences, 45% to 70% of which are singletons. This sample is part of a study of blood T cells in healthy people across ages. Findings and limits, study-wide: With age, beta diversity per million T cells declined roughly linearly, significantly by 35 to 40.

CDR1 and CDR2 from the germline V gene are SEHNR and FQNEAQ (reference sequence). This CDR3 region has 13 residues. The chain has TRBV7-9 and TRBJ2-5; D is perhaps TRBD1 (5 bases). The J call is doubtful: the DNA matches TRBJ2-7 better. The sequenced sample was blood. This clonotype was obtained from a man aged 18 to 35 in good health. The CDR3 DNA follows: TGTGCCAGCAGCCAGCCGGACATATCCGAGCAGTACTTC. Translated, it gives CASSQPDISEQYF.